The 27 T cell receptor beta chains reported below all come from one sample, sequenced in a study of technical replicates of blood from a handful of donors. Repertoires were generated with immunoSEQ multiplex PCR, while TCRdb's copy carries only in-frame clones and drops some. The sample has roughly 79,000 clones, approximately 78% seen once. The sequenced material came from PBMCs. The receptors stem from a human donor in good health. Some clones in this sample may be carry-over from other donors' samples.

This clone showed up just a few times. In nucleotides, the CDR3 is TGTGCCAGCAGCGTCGAGCCAGGGGTAGGACTGAGTGACAATGAGCAGTTCTTC. This gives the protein CASSVEPGVGLSDNEQFF. The V and J genes are TRBV9 and TRBJ2-1, with a possible D match to TRBD1 (6 bases). The CDR3 covers 18 residues. Germline V gene lookup returns CDR1 SGDLS and CDR2 YYNGEE. Trimming left V 2 bases short and J 5 bases short, with 23 bases between.

CDR3 sequence (DNA): TGTGCCAGCAGTTCCTCTCGACTAGCGGAGCAGTACTTC. Protein sequence: CASSSSRLAEQYF. This chain connects TRBV6-5 to TRBJ2-7, with TRBD2 matching 8 bases. The CDR3 totals 13 residues. The germline gives CDR1 MNHEY, CDR2 SVGAGI. Unmatched junction bases numbered 6, after V lost 4 bases and J lost 7 bases.

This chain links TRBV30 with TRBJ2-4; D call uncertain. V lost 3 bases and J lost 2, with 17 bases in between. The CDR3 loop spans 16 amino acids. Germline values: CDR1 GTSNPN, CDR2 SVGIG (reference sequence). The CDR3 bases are TGTGCCTGGAGGCGACCTTCGCAGGATTCCAAAAACATTCAGTACTTC. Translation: CAWRRPSQDSKNIQYF.

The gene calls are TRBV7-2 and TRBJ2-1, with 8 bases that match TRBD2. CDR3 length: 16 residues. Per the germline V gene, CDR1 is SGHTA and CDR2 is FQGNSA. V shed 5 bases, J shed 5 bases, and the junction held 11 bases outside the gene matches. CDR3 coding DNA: TGTGCCAGCAGCCAAGATTTGGCGGGGGGAAACAATGAGCAGTTCTTC. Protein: CASSQDLAGGNNEQFF.

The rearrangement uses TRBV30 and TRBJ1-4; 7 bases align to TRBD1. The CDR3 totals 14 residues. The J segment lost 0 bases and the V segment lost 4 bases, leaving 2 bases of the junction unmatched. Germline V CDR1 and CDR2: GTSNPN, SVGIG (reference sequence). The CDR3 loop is CAWNQGATNEKLFF. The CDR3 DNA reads TGTGCCTGGAATCAGGGGGCAACTAATGAAAAACTGTTTTTT.

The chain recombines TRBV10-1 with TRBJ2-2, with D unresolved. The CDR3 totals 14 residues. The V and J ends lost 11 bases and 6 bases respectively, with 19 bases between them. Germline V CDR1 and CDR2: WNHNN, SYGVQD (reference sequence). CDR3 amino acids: CARLTKQSAGELFF. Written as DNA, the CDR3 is TGCGCCCGCTTAACTAAGCAGAGCGCCGGGGAGCTGTTTTTT.

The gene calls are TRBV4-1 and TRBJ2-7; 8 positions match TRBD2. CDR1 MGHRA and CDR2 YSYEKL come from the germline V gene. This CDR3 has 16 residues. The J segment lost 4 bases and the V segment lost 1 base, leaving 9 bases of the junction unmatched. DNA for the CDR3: TGCGCCAGCAGCCAAGGACAGGCGGCGGGAGGTTACGAGCAGTACTTC. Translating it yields CASSQGQAAGGYEQYF.

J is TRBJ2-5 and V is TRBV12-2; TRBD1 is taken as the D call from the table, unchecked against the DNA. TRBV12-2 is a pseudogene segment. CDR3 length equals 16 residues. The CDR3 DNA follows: TGTGCAAGTCGCTTCCTGGGACATAATAGCTGGGAGACCCAGTACTTC. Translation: CASRFLGHNSWETQYF.

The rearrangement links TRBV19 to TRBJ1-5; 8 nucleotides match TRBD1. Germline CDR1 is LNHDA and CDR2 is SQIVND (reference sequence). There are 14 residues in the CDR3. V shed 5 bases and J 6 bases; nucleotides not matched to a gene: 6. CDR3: CASSDRGRRQPQHF. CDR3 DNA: TGTGCCAGTAGTGACAGGGGCCGACGTCAGCCCCAGCATTTT.

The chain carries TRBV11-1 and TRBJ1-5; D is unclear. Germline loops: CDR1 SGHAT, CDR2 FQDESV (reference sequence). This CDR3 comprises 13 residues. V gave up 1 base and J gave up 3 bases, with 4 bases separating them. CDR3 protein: CASSLDYNQPQHF. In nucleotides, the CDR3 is TGTGCCAGCAGCTTAGATTACAATCAGCCCCAGCATTTT.

The CDR3 DNA is TGTGCCTGGAGTAGCGGGAGATTAACCCAAGAGACCCAGTACTTC. It codes for CAWSSGRLTQETQYF. This chain joins TRBV30 and TRBJ2-5; 8 nucleotides agree with TRBD2. There are 15 residues in the CDR3. CDR1 and CDR2 from the germline V gene are GTSNPN and SVGIG (reference sequence). V trimming: 2 bases; J trimming: 1 base; junction bases outside the gene matches: 6.

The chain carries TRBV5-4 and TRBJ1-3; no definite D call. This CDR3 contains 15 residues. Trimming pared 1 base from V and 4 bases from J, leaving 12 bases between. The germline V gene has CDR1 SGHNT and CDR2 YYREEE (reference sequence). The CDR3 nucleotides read TGTGCCAGCAGCTTGTCCGGACTGGGCGGAAACACCATATATTTT. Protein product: CASSLSGLGGNTIYF.

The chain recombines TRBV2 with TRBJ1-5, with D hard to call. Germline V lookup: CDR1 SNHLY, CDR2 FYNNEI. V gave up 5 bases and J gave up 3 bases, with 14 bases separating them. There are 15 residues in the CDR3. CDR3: CASSTMTDYNQPQHF. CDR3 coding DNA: TGTGCCAGCAGTACTATGACGGATTACAATCAGCCCCAGCATTTT.

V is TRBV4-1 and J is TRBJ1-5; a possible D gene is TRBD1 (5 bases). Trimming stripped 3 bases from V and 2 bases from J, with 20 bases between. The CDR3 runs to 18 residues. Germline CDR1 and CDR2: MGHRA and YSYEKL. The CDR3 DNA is TGCGCCAGCAGCCAGTCTAGTTCTCGGGGGGTCGGCAATCAGCCCCAGCATTTT. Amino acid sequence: CASSQSSSRGVGNQPQHF.

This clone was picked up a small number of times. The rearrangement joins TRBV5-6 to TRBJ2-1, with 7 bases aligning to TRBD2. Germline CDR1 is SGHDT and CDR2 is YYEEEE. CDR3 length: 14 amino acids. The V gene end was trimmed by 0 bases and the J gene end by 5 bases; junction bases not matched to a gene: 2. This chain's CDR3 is CASSLGAGHNEQFF. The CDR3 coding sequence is TGTGCCAGCAGCTTGGGAGCGGGGCACAATGAGCAGTTCTTC.

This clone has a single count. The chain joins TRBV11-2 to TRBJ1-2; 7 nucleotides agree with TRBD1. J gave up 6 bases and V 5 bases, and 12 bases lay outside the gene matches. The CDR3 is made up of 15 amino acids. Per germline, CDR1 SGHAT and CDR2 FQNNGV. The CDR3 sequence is CASSPIGTVGDGYTF. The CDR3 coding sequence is TGTGCCAGCAGCCCTATCGGGACAGTCGGTGATGGCTACACCTTC.

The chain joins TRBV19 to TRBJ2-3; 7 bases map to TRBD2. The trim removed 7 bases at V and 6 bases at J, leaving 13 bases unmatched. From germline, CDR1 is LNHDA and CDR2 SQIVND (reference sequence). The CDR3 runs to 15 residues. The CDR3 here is CASTFERGGVDTQYF. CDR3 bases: TGTGCCAGTACCTTTGAGCGGGGAGGCGTGGATACGCAGTATTTT.

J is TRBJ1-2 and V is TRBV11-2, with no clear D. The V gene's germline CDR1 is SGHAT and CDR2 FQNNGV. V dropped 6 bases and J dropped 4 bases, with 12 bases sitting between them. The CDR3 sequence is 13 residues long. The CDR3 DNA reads TGTGCCAGCAGGCCTGTGTCTAGCTATGGCTACACCTTC. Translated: CASRPVSSYGYTF. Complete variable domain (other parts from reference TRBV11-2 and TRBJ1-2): EAGVAQSPRYKIIEKRQSVAFWCNPISGHATLYWYQQILGQGPKLLIQFQNNGVVDDSQLPKDRFSAERLKGVDSTLKIQPAKLEDSAVYLCASRPVSSYGYTFGSGTRLTVV.

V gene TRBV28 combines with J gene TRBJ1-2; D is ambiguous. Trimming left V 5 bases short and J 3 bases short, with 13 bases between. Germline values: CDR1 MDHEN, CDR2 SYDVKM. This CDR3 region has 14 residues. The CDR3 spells CASSPPGRDYGYTF. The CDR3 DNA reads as TGTGCCAGCAGTCCCCCAGGCCGCGACTATGGCTACACCTTC.

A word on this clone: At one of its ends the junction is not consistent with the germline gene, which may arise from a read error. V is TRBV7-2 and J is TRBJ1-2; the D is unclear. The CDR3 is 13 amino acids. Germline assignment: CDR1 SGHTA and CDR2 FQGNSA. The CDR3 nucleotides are TGTGCCAGCAGCTTAGAAAGGCACTATGGCCACACCTTC. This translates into CASSLERHYGHTF.

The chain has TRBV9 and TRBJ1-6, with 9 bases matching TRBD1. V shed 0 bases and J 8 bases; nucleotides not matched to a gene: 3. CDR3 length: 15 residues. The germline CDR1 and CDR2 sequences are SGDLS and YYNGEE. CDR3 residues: CASSVETGGYSPLHF. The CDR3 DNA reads TGTGCCAGCAGCGTAGAAACAGGGGGCTATTCACCCCTCCACTTT.

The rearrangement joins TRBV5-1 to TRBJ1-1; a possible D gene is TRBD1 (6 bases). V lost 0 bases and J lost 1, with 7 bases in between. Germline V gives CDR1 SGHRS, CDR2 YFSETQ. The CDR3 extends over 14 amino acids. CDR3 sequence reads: CASSLAGQNTEAFF. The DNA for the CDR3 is TGCGCCAGCAGCTTGGCGGGACAGAACACTGAAGCTTTCTTT.

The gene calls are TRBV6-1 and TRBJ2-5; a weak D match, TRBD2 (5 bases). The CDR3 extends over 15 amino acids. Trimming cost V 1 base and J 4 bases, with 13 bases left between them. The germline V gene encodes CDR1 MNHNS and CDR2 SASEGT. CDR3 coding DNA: TGTGCCAGCAGTGAAGGGGCATCCCGGGGAGAGACCCAGTACTTC. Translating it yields CASSEGASRGETQYF.

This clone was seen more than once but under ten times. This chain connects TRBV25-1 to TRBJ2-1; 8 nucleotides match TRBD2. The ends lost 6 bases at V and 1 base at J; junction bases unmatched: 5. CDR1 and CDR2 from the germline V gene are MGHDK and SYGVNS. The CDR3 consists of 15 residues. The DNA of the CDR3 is TGTGCCAGCAGCCACTCGGGGGGGTCCTACAATGAGCAGTTCTTC. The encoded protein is CASSHSGGSYNEQFF. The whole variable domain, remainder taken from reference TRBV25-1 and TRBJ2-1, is EADIYQTPRYLVIGTGKKITLECSQTMGHDKMYWYQQDPGMELHLIHYSYGVNSTEKGDLSSESTVSRIRTEHFPLTLESARPSHTSQYLCASSHSGGSYNEQFFGPGTRLTVL.

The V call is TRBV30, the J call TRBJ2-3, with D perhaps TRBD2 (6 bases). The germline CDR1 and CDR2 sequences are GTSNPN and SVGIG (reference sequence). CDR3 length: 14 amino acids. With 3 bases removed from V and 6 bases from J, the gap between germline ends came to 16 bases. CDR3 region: CAWRGAGTLDTQYF. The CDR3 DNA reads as TGTGCCTGGAGGGGAGCCGGGACTCTGGATACGCAGTATTTT.

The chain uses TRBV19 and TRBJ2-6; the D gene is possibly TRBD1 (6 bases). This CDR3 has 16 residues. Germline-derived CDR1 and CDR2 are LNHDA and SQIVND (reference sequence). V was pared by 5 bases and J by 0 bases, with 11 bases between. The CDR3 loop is CASSHGQFSGANVLTF. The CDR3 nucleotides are TGTGCCAGTAGTCATGGACAGTTCTCTGGGGCCAACGTCCTGACTTTC.

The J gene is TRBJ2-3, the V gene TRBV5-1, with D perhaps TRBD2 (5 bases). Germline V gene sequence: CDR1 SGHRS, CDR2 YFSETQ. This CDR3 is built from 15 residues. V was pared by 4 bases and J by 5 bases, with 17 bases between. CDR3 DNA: TGCGCCAGCAGCACGCCGGACCAACGGGGAGATACGCAGTATTTT. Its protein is CASSTPDQRGDTQYF. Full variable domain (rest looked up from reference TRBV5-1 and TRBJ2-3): KAGVTQTPRYLIKTRGQQVTLSCSPISGHRSVSWYQQTPGQGLQFLFEYFSETQRNKGNFPGRFSGRQFSNSRSEMNVSTLELGDSALYLCASSTPDQRGDTQYFGPGTRLTVL.